This T cell receptor (beta chain) was sequenced during a study of shared clonotypes between healthy human individuals (dated by TCRdb to the early 2020s). Looking at the study overall: A couple of women and a few men aged 18 to 49 years were included in the cohort. To estimate repertoire size and how much clonotypes are shared between individuals, the study performed deep sequencing of blood TCR repertoires from about five healthy adults. Leukapheresis yielded between about 0.94 and 8.9 billion PBMCs per donor. For each donor, three plates each were used for CD4 naive and CD4 memory, two plates were used for CD8 naive, and one plate was used for CD8 memory. Libraries were prepared and TCR repertoires were sequenced by different laboratories using diverse techniques, in order to increase sequencing depth and limit assay-specific biases.

Results and caveats for the whole study, not just this receptor: Sampling was restricted to blood, and TCR repertoires in tissue are likely to differ from TCR repertoires in blood. When a handful of donors were compared, the shared fraction of clonotypes was about 5.5% for naive CD4, approximately 3.5% for naive CD8, 2% to 2.5% for memory CD4, and 0.35% to 0.4% for memory CD8. The small number of donors limited the genetic and exposure-history diversity represented. Estimated clonotype richness was generally larger for naive than for memory subsets. Incomplete sequencing was indicated by rarefaction of sorted-subset datasets, despite the large sequencing depth. Pairwise subsampling led to the expectation that sequencing depth would affect the degree of clonotype sharing among donors. Compared with non-shared clonotypes, the clonotypes found in all four sorted-subset donors had higher generation probabilities.

Measured from the cysteine to the phenylalanine, the CDR3 is 15 residues long. Only the CDR3 region is kept as DNA, spanning 45 bases read in frame from base 1. Unmatched junction bases come to 11, with V trimmed by 7 bases and J by 9 bases. The CDR1 and CDR2 encoded by the germline V gene are SGHDT and YYEEEE. Healthy HIV-negative adults with no recently reported acute infections or vaccinations were included as donors. All donors were Caucasian adults living in Nashville, Tennessee, USA. CD4+ T cells were enriched through magnetic negative selection, after which naive cells were positively selected on CD45RA and the remaining negative fraction served as the memory subset. Blood was collected by leukapheresis, and PBMCs were isolated by Ficoll-Histopaque density gradient centrifugation and then cryopreserved in liquid nitrogen vapor phase. Purity and quantity of every magnetically sorted T cell population were checked by analytical flow cytometry. Genomic DNA was isolated from every sorted fraction and measured by UV absorbance on a Nanodrop 2000c.

Regarding this clone: Its cognate antigen has yet to be identified. No much larger clone exists at a distance of one base, and base qualities are not known.

Using the deep immunoSEQ assay, TCR CDR3 regions were amplified from genomic DNA by multiplex PCR. Extracted genomic DNA from each cell subset was distributed evenly across all wells of several immunoSEQ 96-well plates, and each plate was treated as a replicate. For sorted subsets, 200 to 250 ng genomic DNA, equal to tens of thousands of T cell genomes, was loaded into each replicate PCR. Purified libraries were quantified with a Qubit 3.0 fluorometer, sized on a Bioanalyzer 2100, and re-quantified with the KAPA Library Quantification kit. Each immunoSEQ 96-well plate was sequenced on its own single-read 150-cycle Illumina NextSeq 550 flow cell. The published analysis was carried out like this. The immunoSEQ output contained only junctional sequences without quality scores, so filtering could not match that applied to full-length reads. To assign V/J genes and CDR3, sequences were annotated using PyIR, a Python wrapper for IgBLAST v1.9, with IMGT germline references. Reads with weak V/J assignments (E-value above 1e-6), missing CDR3, stop codons, out-of-frame junctions, or ambiguous translated residues were removed. A V3J clonotype was defined by an identical inferred V gene, J gene, and CDR3 amino acid sequence. To compute the percentage overlap between repertoires, the number of shared unique clonotypes was divided by the size of the smaller repertoire. RTK rarefaction, the Chao1 estimator, and Recon v2.1 estimates of unobserved clonotypes were used to assess repertoire richness. Generation probabilities for all TCRbeta clonotypes obtained by the gDNA method from a handful of donors were computed using OLGA. TCRdb provides this immuneACCESS table in a form limited to in-frame rearrangements. Some clones are lacking; in checked studies, under half of them reflect an unresolved V gene, and why the rest are absent is not known. The V and J calls and clone size were taken over from that table, and D and trimming were inferred from the DNA. This sample holds 2 million to 3 million clones; roughly 93% were observed only once. The ten largest account for around 0.37% of the sample.

The sequence was collected from a man between 18 and 35 years old in good health. Some clones in this sample may be carry-over from other donors' samples. Material: naive CD4+ T cells from PBMCs. Per the publication, the cell subset or site label means: CD45RA+ positively selected. The chain links TRBV5-6 with TRBJ2-1; TRBD2 fits 12 bases in the junction. The CDR3 sequence is CASAPRPSGRGEQFF. The bases are TGTGCCAGCGCCCCAAGGCCTAGCGGGAGGGGTGAGCAGTTCTTC.